This is a list of T cell receptor beta chains from one sample in a study of OX40 agonist ivuxolimab in advanced cancers. Method: immunoSEQ multiplex PCR; TCRdb's copy keeps in-frame clones and lacks some. Of about 45,000 clones in the sample, more than 70% are singletons; the top ten hold 13%. The specimen comprised CD4+ or CD8+ T cells sorted from blood, sampled in a trial of the OX40 agonist ivuxolimab. Receptors originate from an adult with an advanced solid tumor such as melanoma, head and neck, liver or kidney cancer. Both conserved end residues are part of each CDR3. The D gene is left open where the match is weak. Clone size is not always given. Where it is, it says once, few, many or a class for expanded clones.

CDR3aa: CASSPVAGRVGETQYF; CDR3nt: TGTGCCAGCAGTCCCGTTGCGGGGAGGGTGGGAGAGACCCAGTACTTC; abundance: -; v_gene: TRBV27; d_gene: TRBD2; j_gene: TRBJ2-5
CDR3aa: CASREQGASYNSPLHF; CDR3nt: TGTGCCAGCAGGGAACAGGGGGCTTCCTATAATTCACCCCTCCACTTT; abundance: -; v_gene: TRBV2; d_gene: TRBD1; j_gene: TRBJ1-6
CDR3aa: CASSLRALVLVSDTQYF; CDR3nt: TGTGCCAGCAGCTTAAGGGCATTGGTTTTAGTTTCAGATACGCAGTATTTT; abundance: -; v_gene: TRBV7-9; d_gene: -; j_gene: TRBJ2-3
CDR3aa: CASTQGINSNQPQHF; CDR3nt: TGTGCCAGCACCCAAGGGATCAATAGCAATCAGCCCCAGCATTTT; abundance: -; v_gene: TRBV6-6; d_gene: -; j_gene: TRBJ1-5
CDR3aa: CASSPGLFNYGYTF; CDR3nt: TGTGCCAGCAGCCCCGGGTTATTTAACTATGGCTACACCTTC; abundance: -; v_gene: TRBV9; d_gene: -; j_gene: TRBJ1-2
CDR3aa: CASSVAVGTTNEKLFF; CDR3nt: TGTGCCAGCAGCGTAGCGGTGGGAACAACTAATGAAAAACTGTTTTTT; abundance: -; v_gene: TRBV9; d_gene: -; j_gene: TRBJ1-4
CDR3aa: CASSWDAGATYNEQFF; CDR3nt: TGTGCCAGCAGCTGGGACGCGGGAGCCACCTACAATGAGCAGTTCTTC; abundance: -; v_gene: TRBV5-4; d_gene: TRBD2; j_gene: TRBJ2-1
CDR3aa: CASSPIARDTSYEQYF; CDR3nt: TGTGCCAGCAGCCCTATAGCCCGGGACACCTCCTACGAGCAGTACTTC; abundance: few; v_gene: TRBV11-2; d_gene: -; j_gene: TRBJ2-7
CDR3aa: CASSSWREPLRETQYF; CDR3nt: TGTGCCAGTAGCTCTTGGCGGGAGCCTTTGAGAGAGACCCAGTACTTC; abundance: -; v_gene: TRBV19; d_gene: TRBD2; j_gene: TRBJ2-5
CDR3aa: CASSQQTRGEQYF; CDR3nt: TGTGCCAGCAGTCAACAGACCAGGGGAGAGCAGTACTTC; abundance: -; v_gene: TRBV28; d_gene: -; j_gene: TRBJ2-7
CDR3aa: CASSPRTAMFQETQYF; CDR3nt: TGTGCCAGCTCACCCCGGACAGCGATGTTCCAAGAGACCCAGTACTTC; abundance: once; v_gene: TRBV18; d_gene: -; j_gene: TRBJ2-5
CDR3aa: CASRSVWGTPAGTQYF; CDR3nt: TGTGCCAGCAGATCGGTTTGGGGCACCCCCGCCGGAACCCAGTACTTC; abundance: -; v_gene: TRBV28; d_gene: -; j_gene: TRBJ2-5